The entry below describes one T cell receptor (beta chain). Losses at the gene ends were 4 bases for V and 3 bases for J; bases not matched to a gene: 10. The CDR3 consists of 15 residues. The germline CDR1 and CDR2 sequences are SGHNT and YYREEE (reference sequence). This specimen belongs to a study of blood T cell repertoires in COVID-19. Study summary: Some COVID-19 samples were acute and others convalescent; all came from the United States, Italy and Spain. Sources were T cells, B-cell-depleted T cells, or PBMCs; the material itself was cDNA or gDNA.

Authors' processing steps: Nucleated cell number was recorded as an estimate derived from reference gene primer amplification. This table comes from immunoSEQ multiplex PCR, and its TCRdb copy is limited to in-frame clones, with some not included. The V and J calls and clone size were taken over from that table, and D and trimming were inferred from the DNA. The data show 95,000 to 150,000 clones, with around three quarters seen just once and roughly 35% held by the top ten. The sequencing input was peripheral blood. This rearrangement joins TRBV5-4 to TRBJ2-7; TRBD1 matches at 7 bases. This TCR derives from a middle-aged man with active or convalescent COVID-19. The CDR3 nucleotides read TGTGCCAGCAGCCTTTTCCGGGACAGCTTCTACGAGCAGTACTTC. Its translation: CASSLFRDSFYEQYF.